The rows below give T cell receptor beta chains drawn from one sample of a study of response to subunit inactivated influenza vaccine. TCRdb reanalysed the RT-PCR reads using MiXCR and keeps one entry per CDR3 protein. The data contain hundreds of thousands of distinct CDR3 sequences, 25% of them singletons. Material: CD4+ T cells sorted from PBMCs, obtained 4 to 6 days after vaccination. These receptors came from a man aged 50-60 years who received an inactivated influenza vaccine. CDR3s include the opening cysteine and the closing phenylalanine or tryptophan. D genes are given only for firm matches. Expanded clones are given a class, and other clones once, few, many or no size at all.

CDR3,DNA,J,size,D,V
CSAQGLADHYEQYF,TGCAGTGCCCAGGGACTAGCGGATCACTACGAGCAGTACTTC,TRBJ2-7,few,TRBD2,TRBV20-1
CSVVQGASTEAFF,TGCAGCGTTGTACAGGGGGCGAGCACTGAAGCTTTCTTT,TRBJ1-1,NA,TRBD1,TRBV29-1
CASSLEVTVSGTQYF,TGTGCCAGCAGCTTAGAGGTTACGGTTTCTGGGACCCAGTACTTC,TRBJ2-5,NA,NA,TRBV7-2
CASIWDISTGELFF,TGTGCCAGCATTTGGGACATCTCCACCGGGGAGCTGTTTTTT,TRBJ2-2,few,NA,TRBV12-3/TRBV12-4
CASSIDLSGELFF,TGTGCCAGCAGCATCGATCTCTCCGGGGAGCTGTTTTTT,TRBJ2-2,few,NA,TRBV7-6
CASSYSRGAQETQYF,TGTGCCAGCAGTTACTCGAGGGGGGCACAAGAGACCCAGTACTTC,TRBJ2-5,NA,NA,TRBV6-5
CASSLGATTGELFF,TGTGCCAGCAGTTTAGGAGCGACCACCGGGGAGCTGTTTTTT,TRBJ2-2,many,NA,TRBV12-3/TRBV12-4
CSRDSNTEAFF,TGCAGTAGGGACTCTAACACTGAAGCTTTCTTT,TRBJ1-1,NA,NA,TRBV20-1
CASSDLRGSYEQYF,TGCGCCAGCAGCGACCTCAGGGGGTCCTACGAGCAGTACTTC,TRBJ2-7,NA,TRBD1,TRBV5-1
CAWSVPLLATTDTQYF,TGTGCCTGGAGTGTACCCTTATTAGCGACGACAGATACGCAGTATTTT,TRBJ2-3,NA,NA,TRBV30
CASSAGWDRKPGLESTDTQYF,TGTGCCAGCAGTGCCGGGTGGGACAGGAAACCGGGACTAGAAAGCACAGATACGCAGTATTTT,TRBJ2-3,NA,NA,TRBV25-1
CSAGGAGGPSQETQYF,TGCAGTGCCGGTGGAGCGGGAGGGCCCTCGCAAGAGACCCAGTACTTC,TRBJ2-5,NA,TRBD2,TRBV20-1
CSAIGPRVETQYF,TGCAGTGCCATCGGACCGAGGGTAGAGACCCAGTACTTC,TRBJ2-5,few,NA,TRBV20-1
CASSVSNSPLHF,TGCGCCAGCAGCGTGAGCAATTCACCCCTCCACTTT,TRBJ1-6,NA,NA,TRBV5-1